Each of the 19 T cell receptor beta chains below was sequenced from the same sample in a study of cytomegalovirus exposure and HLA in healthy donors. Primers: 60 Vbeta forward and 13 Jbeta reverse. Sequencing was performed with immunoSEQ multiplex PCR; in TCRdb, only in-frame clones are kept and a portion is missing. Here the sample spans about 98,000 clones, around 68% being singletons. Sequencing was carried out using PBMCs. The receptors stem from a man aged 45-60 years in good health and CMV-seronegative.

V is TRBV4-3 and J is TRBJ1-3; 7 positions match TRBD1. The CDR3 consists of 16 residues. Germline V gene lookup returns CDR1 LGHNA and CDR2 YSLEER. Unmatched junction bases numbered 7, after V lost 3 bases and J lost 2 bases. The CDR3 coding sequence is TGCGCCAGCAGCCAGGGGGTGACAGGGACTGGAAACACCATATATTTT. Its translation is CASSQGVTGTGNTIYF.

The chain joins TRBV15 to TRBJ1-3, with TRBD1 matching 10 bases. The CDR3 has 18 amino acids. J was trimmed by 0 bases and V by 1 base; bases with no gene match: 6. Germline values: CDR1 LNHNV, CDR2 YYDKDF (reference sequence). For the CDR3, the DNA is TGTGCCACCAGCAGAGCTCCGGGACAGGGGTCCTCTGGAAACACCATATATTTT. This codes for CATSRAPGQGSSGNTIYF.

The rearrangement links TRBV6-1 to TRBJ1-4; tentatively, D is TRBD1 (5 bases). In germline, CDR1 is MNHNS, CDR2 SASEGT. V lost 4 bases to trimming and J lost 5 bases, with 14 bases between them. CDR3 length equals 15 residues. CDR3 coding DNA: TGTGCCAGCAGTGGTTCGGCCGGGGGAAATGAAAAACTGTTTTTT. This sequence encodes CASSGSAGGNEKLFF.

The chain links TRBV10-3 to TRBJ2-5; 8 bases line up with TRBD2. Germline V gene sequence: CDR1 ENHRY, CDR2 SYGVKD. Trimming took 6 bases from V and 0 from J; bases not matched to a gene: 6. This CDR3 contains 15 residues. This CDR3 is CAISLILADQETQYF. The CDR3 nucleotides read TGTGCCATCAGCCTAATACTAGCGGACCAAGAGACCCAGTACTTC.

The chain links TRBV20-1 to TRBJ1-1, with 8 bases fitting TRBD1. The germline V gene has CDR1 DFQATT and CDR2 SNEGSKA (reference sequence). The V and J ends lost 6 bases and 10 bases, in that order; junction bases with no gene match: 7. CDR3 size: 11 residues. The CDR3 DNA reads as TGCAGTGCACAGGGGGGCGGGTTAGCTTTCTTT. Amino acids: CSAQGGGLAFF.

The chain recombines TRBV12-1 with TRBJ2-1; the table gives TRBD2 as D, unverified against the DNA. TRBV12-1 is labeled a pseudogene. The CDR3 totals 14 residues. Written as DNA, the CDR3 is TGTGCCAGCAGCTTTTGTACGCGGGCCAATGAGCAGTTCTTC. This gives the protein CASSFCTRANEQFF.

In this sample, this clone is medium-sized. This chain joins TRBV6-6 and TRBJ2-7; maybe TRBD2 (7 bases). This CDR3 is 13 amino acids long. Germline V gene data show CDR1 as MNHNY and CDR2 as SVGAGI (reference sequence). Between the trimmed V and J ends, which lost 7 bases and 6 bases, there was a span of 16 bases. The CDR3 reads CASKGGRLGEQYF. The DNA of the CDR3 is TGTGCCAGCAAGGGGGGGCGCCTGGGCGAGCAGTACTTC.

This clone has just a few counts. The chain uses TRBV7-9 and TRBJ1-1, with D unresolved. The CDR3 is made up of 12 amino acids. Germline V gives CDR1 SEHNR, CDR2 FQNEAQ (reference sequence). V lost 5 bases and J 7 bases, leaving 11 bases between the germline ends. The CDR3 DNA follows: TGTGCCAGCAGCAAAGGAGGCCGTGAAGCTTTCTTT. Its protein is CASSKGGREAFF.

The V call is TRBV5-1, the J call TRBJ2-3; D is uncertain. The CDR3 extends over 16 amino acids. V lost 0 bases and J lost 2, with 13 bases in between. Looked up from germline, CDR1 is SGHRS and CDR2 is YFSETQ. CDR3 protein: CASSLVPQVNTDTQYF. The CDR3 DNA reads as TGCGCCAGCAGCTTGGTCCCGCAGGTAAACACAGATACGCAGTATTTT.

The chain combines TRBV28 with TRBJ1-3; D not certain. CDR3 length: 15 amino acids. From germline, CDR1 is MDHEN and CDR2 SYDVKM. Trimming stripped 3 bases from V and 4 bases from J, with 13 bases between. CDR3 region: CASSFSRYRGNTIYF. The CDR3 DNA reads TGTGCCAGCAGTTTTAGCCGATATAGAGGAAACACCATATATTTT. Based on the CDR3 plus reference TRBV28 and TRBJ1-3, the full variable domain is DVKVTQSSRYLVKRTGEKVFLECVQDMDHENMFWYRQDPGLGLRLIYFSYDVKMKEKGDIPEGYSVSREKKERFSLILESASTNQTSMYLCASSFSRYRGNTIYFGEGSWLTVV.

The J gene is TRBJ2-7, the V gene TRBV28; 8 nucleotides align to TRBD1. The CDR3 is 13 residues long. Germline V gene sequence: CDR1 MDHEN, CDR2 SYDVKM. V lost 7 bases to trimming and J lost 2 bases; unmatched junction nucleotides: 4. CDR3 loop: CASTSDRAYEQYF. Here the CDR3 DNA reads TGTGCCAGCACCTCGGACAGGGCCTACGAGCAGTACTTC.

V is TRBV27 and J is TRBJ2-7, with TRBD1 matching over 12 bases. Germline assignment: CDR1 MNHEY and CDR2 SMNVEV (reference sequence). The V gene end was trimmed by 3 bases and the J gene end by 6 bases; junction bases not matched to a gene: 6. The CDR3 totals 15 residues. The CDR3 loop reads CASSFGTGGATEQYF. DNA for the CDR3: TGTGCCAGCAGTTTTGGGACAGGGGGCGCGACCGAGCAGTACTTC.

This sequence joins TRBV21-1 and TRBJ2-7; the D call of TRBD2 is as the table states it, not checked on the DNA. TRBV21-1 is assigned pseudogene status. CDR3 length: 14 residues. CDR3 nucleotide sequence: TGTGCCAGCAGCAAAGCGAGGTTACCCTACGAGCAGTACTTC. Translation: CASSKARLPYEQYF.

The V and J genes are TRBV5-1 and TRBJ2-2; 7 bases are a match to TRBD1. V lost 4 bases to trimming and J lost 7 bases; unmatched junction nucleotides: 4. CDR3 size: 13 residues. From germline, CDR1 is SGHRS and CDR2 YFSETQ. CDR3 amino acids: CASSRTGVGELFF. DNA for the CDR3: TGCGCCAGCAGCCGCACAGGGGTCGGGGAGCTGTTTTTT.

The chain carries TRBV29-1 and TRBJ1-2; D ambiguous. This CDR3 region has 12 residues. Germline V gene lookup returns CDR1 SQVTM and CDR2 ANQGSEA. Trimming took off 3 bases at V and 3 bases at J, with 8 bases between the two ends. The CDR3 DNA reads TGCAGCGTTGACCGACAAGACTATGGCTACACCTTC. Translation gives CSVDRQDYGYTF.

This chain connects TRBV19 to TRBJ1-3; no firm D call. Germline V gene data show CDR1 as LNHDA and CDR2 as SQIVND (reference sequence). Trimming shortened V by 6 bases and J by 2 bases, and 14 bases separated the two germline ends. The CDR3 has 15 amino acids. CDR3 loop: CASSPWEGTGNTIYF. The DNA of the CDR3 is TGTGCCAGTAGCCCATGGGAGGGAACTGGAAACACCATATATTTT. The variable domain in full, completed from reference TRBV19 and TRBJ1-3, reads DGGITQSPKYLFRKEGQNVTLSCEQNLNHDAMYWYRQDPGQGLRLIYYSQIVNDFQKGDIAEGYSVSREKKESFPLTVTSAQKNPTAFYLCASSPWEGTGNTIYFGEGSWLTVV.

This clone showed up just a few times. This chain connects TRBV19 to TRBJ2-3, with D tentatively TRBD2 (5 bases). Trimming cost V 4 bases and J 0 bases, with 14 bases left between them. Germline V gene lookup returns CDR1 LNHDA and CDR2 SQIVND (reference sequence). This CDR3 comprises 16 residues. The CDR3 sequence is CASSTYPPGSTDTQYF. In nucleotides, the CDR3 is TGTGCCAGTAGTACTTACCCCCCGGGGAGCACAGATACGCAGTATTTT.

V gene TRBV27 combines with J gene TRBJ2-7, with 11 bases fitting TRBD2. With V trimmed by 5 bases and J by 4 bases, 10 bases remained unmatched. Germline loops: CDR1 MNHEY, CDR2 SMNVEV (reference sequence). CDR3 length equals 16 residues. This chain's CDR3 is CASSPSSSGGLYEQYF. As DNA, the CDR3 is TGTGCCAGCAGTCCATCTTCTAGCGGGGGGTTGTACGAGCAGTACTTC.

This chain connects TRBV27 to TRBJ2-7; 9 bases fit TRBD1. V trimming: 5 bases; J trimming: 1 base; junction bases outside the gene matches: 3. CDR1 MNHEY and CDR2 SMNVEV come from the germline V gene (reference sequence). This CDR3 has 14 residues. CDR3 in DNA: TGTGCCAGCAGTGTGGGACAGGGTTCCTACGAGCAGTACTTC. This codes for CASSVGQGSYEQYF.